What follows is one T cell receptor (beta chain) and its context. These data come from a study of blood T cell repertoires in COVID-19. Study-wide background: Samples of COVID-19 (acute and convalescent) were obtained from the United States, Italy and Spain.

Sequenced by immunoSEQ multiplex PCR; TCRdb stores in-frame clones only, minus some. Of about 94,000 clones listed, over 65% are singletons. Germline V gene lookup returns CDR1 SGHTA and CDR2 FQGNSA. Trimming at V came to 3 bases and at J to 2 bases, leaving 2 bases not matched to a gene. CDR3 length: 14 amino acids. Those enrolled in Seattle joined during active infection and were followed longitudinally afterward. The sequenced sample was peripheral blood. This sequence joins TRBV7-2 and TRBJ1-2; 8 bases are shared with TRBD1. The receptor was isolated from a man between 65 and 85 years old with COVID-19, enrolled during active disease. In DNA form, the CDR3 reads TGTGCCAGCAGCTTGACAGGGGTGAACTATGGCTACACCTTC. Its translation: CASSLTGVNYGYTF.